The 5 T cell receptor beta chains below all came from one sample that was sequenced in a study of shared clonotypes between healthy human individuals. Measured with immunoSEQ multiplex PCR; TCRdb has only the in-frame clones, and not every one. The table lists roughly 1 million clones, around 78% of them singletons. Sample: memory CD4+ T cells from PBMCs. The sample's subset: CD45RA-negative fraction. These receptors originate from a man between 18 and 29 years old in good health. Some clones in this sample may be carry-over from other donors' samples.

The DNA of the CDR3 is TGTGCCAGCTCAGCGGACAGGGGACAGGGGGGGCCCCAGCATTTT. It specifies CASSADRGQGGPQHF. The rearrangement links TRBV18 to TRBJ1-5; 11 nucleotides match TRBD1. Germline V gives CDR1 KGHSH, CDR2 LQKENI. The trim removed 5 bases at V and 9 bases at J, leaving 9 bases unmatched. This CDR3 has 15 amino acids.

This clone has ten or more counts. The chain is built from TRBV6-6 and TRBJ2-7; D not resolved. Germline loops: CDR1 MNHNY, CDR2 SVGAGI (reference sequence). The CDR3 consists of 12 residues. V gave up 4 bases and J gave up 11 bases, with 15 bases separating them. The CDR3 coding sequence is TGTGCCAGCAGTTTAGAGACGGCGGCGAAGTACTTC. This codes for CASSLETAAKYF.

A single count supports this clone. The chain links TRBV6-5 to TRBJ1-4; perhaps TRBD1 as D (6 bases). CDR1 MNHEY and CDR2 SVGAGI come from the germline V gene. V lost 6 bases and J lost 5, with 13 bases in between. CDR3 length: 14 amino acids. The CDR3 is CASRNDRLNEKLFF. As DNA, the CDR3 is TGTGCCAGCAGAAATGACAGGCTAAATGAAAAACTGTTTTTT.

V and J are TRBV19 and TRBJ1-5; tentatively, D is TRBD1 (5 bases). V was pared by 2 bases and J by 0 bases, with 8 bases between. Germline V gene sequence: CDR1 LNHDA, CDR2 SQIVND (reference sequence). There are 15 residues in the CDR3. CDR3 DNA sequence: TGTGCCAGTAGTATACCAGGGCGTAGCAATCAGCCCCAGCATTTT. Amino acids: CASSIPGRSNQPQHF.

The chain recombines TRBV18 with TRBJ2-1; 9 bases agree with TRBD1. From germline, CDR1 is KGHSH and CDR2 LQKENI. The CDR3 contains 19 residues. With 4 bases clipped from V and 2 bases from J, the junction kept 15 bases outside the gene matches. CDR3 protein: CASSLNPGQGMITYNEQFF. CDR3 DNA sequence: TGTGCCAGCTCACTAAATCCGGGACAGGGAATGATAACCTACAATGAGCAGTTCTTC.